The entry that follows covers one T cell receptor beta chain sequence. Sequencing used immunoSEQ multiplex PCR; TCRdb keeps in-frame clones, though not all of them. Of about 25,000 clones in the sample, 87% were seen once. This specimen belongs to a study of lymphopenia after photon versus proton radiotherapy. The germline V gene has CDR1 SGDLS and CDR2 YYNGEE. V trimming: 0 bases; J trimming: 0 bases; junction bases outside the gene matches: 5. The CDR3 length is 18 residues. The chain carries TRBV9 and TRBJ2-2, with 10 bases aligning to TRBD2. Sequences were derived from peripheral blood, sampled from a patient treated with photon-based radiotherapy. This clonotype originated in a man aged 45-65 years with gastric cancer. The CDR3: CASSVVTSGTANTGELFF. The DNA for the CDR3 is TGTGCCAGCAGCGTAGTAACTAGCGGGACAGCGAACACCGGGGAGCTGTTTTTT.